A selection of T cell receptor beta chains follows, all from one sample in a study of blood T cell repertoires in COVID-19. The repertoire was sequenced with immunoSEQ multiplex PCR; TCRdb's copy has only in-frame clones and lacks some. The profile shows 120,000 to 150,000 clones, about 87% of them singletons. The sample was peripheral blood. The receptors here all came from a man aged 50 to 59 who had recovered from COVID-19. Both conserved end residues are part of each CDR3. A D gene is named only where the DNA matches it firmly. The size of a clone is reported for some rows only, either as once, few or many, or as a class for expanded clones.

J gene,clone size,D gene,V gene,CDR3 DNA,CDR3 protein
TRBJ1-1,NA,NA,TRBV4-3,TGCGCCAGCAGCCAAATACTGGGGGGGACTGAAGCTTTCTTT,CASSQILGGTEAFF
TRBJ2-7,NA,NA,TRBV3-1/TRBV3-2,TGTGCCAGCAGCCAAGAATCGTTCGCGGTGGCCGTTCCCCAGGGCGAGCAGTACTTC,CASSQESFAVAVPQGEQYF
TRBJ1-1,NA,NA,TRBV5-1,TGCGCCAGCAGCACAGGACAGATCATGAACACTGAAGCTTTCTTT,CASSTGQIMNTEAFF
TRBJ2-3,NA,NA,TRBV10-3,TGTGCCATCACTCCAGGACAGCAAGGGGATACGCAGTATTTT,CAITPGQQGDTQYF
TRBJ2-1,once,NA,TRBV5-1,TGCGCCAGCAGCTCCCGGGACAACTACAATGAGCAGTTCTTC,CASSSRDNYNEQFF
TRBJ1-4,NA,NA,TRBV25-1,TGTGCCAGCGGGCTTGGAAATGAAAAACTGTTTTTT,CASGLGNEKLFF
TRBJ2-7,once,TRBD2,TRBV30,TGTGCCTGGAGTCCGGGACTAGCGGGGGGGCGGTTCTACTTC,CAWSPGLAGGRFYF
TRBJ1-2,NA,NA,TRBV27,TGTGCCAGCAGTTATTCGGCGGGTTATGGCTACACCTTC,CASSYSAGYGYTF
TRBJ1-3,NA,TRBD1,TRBV6-5,TGTGCCAGCAGCCCCGGACAGGTGGCAGACACCATATATTTT,CASSPGQVADTIYF
TRBJ2-7,NA,TRBD1,TRBV5-1,TGCGCCAGCAGCTTTCGACAGGGGGTCTCCTACGAGCAGTACTTC,CASSFRQGVSYEQYF
TRBJ2-4,once,TRBD2,TRBV5-5,TGTGCCAGCAGCTTTAGCGGGGGGGCCGGGGACATTCAGTACTTC,CASSFSGGAGDIQYF
TRBJ2-3,NA,NA,TRBV7-2,TGTGCCAGCAGCTGGGGAGGAGGATTTGAAGATACGCAGTATTTT,CASSWGGGFEDTQYF
TRBJ2-3,NA,TRBD1,TRBV7-3,TGTGCCAGCAGCTTAACCGGGACAGCACCTCATACGCAGTATTTT,CASSLTGTAPHTQYF
TRBJ1-2,NA,TRBD1,TRBV6-5,TGTGCCAGCAGTACCCGACAGGGAATAAAGAACGGCTACACCTTC,CASSTRQGIKNGYTF
TRBJ2-7,once,TRBD2,TRBV7-8,TGTGCCAGCAGCTTACTAGCGGGGGGGAGGTCCGAGCAGTACTTC,CASSLLAGGRSEQYF
TRBJ2-3,NA,TRBD2,TRBV5-4,TGTGCCAGCAGCTTGGACGGGGGGGCTTCAGATACGCAGTATTTT,CASSLDGGASDTQYF
TRBJ2-7,once,NA,TRBV6-1,TGTGCCAGCAGTGATGCAGGGCAAATCTCCTACGAGCAGTACTTC,CASSDAGQISYEQYF
TRBJ2-5,NA,NA,TRBV7-3,TGTGCCAGCAGCTTAAGTCGGGAGAGGGAGACCCAGTACTTC,CASSLSRERETQYF
TRBJ1-1,NA,NA,TRBV6-1,TGTGCCAGCAGTGACGCAGGGTACACTGAAGCTTTCTTT,CASSDAGYTEAFF